The rows below give T cell receptor beta chains drawn from one sample of a study of response to subunit inactivated influenza vaccine. TCRdb re-derived calls from the RT-PCR reads in MiXCR, one entry per CDR3 protein. The sample yields 450,000 to 500,000 distinct CDR3 sequences, about a tenth seen once. The material was PBMCs from blood, obtained roughly 48 days after vaccination. The receptors were sampled from a man aged 50-59 years who received an inactivated influenza vaccine. Each CDR3 is given with its conserved first and last residue. A D gene is named only where the DNA matches it firmly. A row's size may be missing; if present it is once, few, many or a size class.

size	V	D	J	DNA	CDR3
many	TRBV20-1	NA	TRBJ2-7	TGCAGTGCTTTTGACTACGAGCAGTACTTC	CSAFDYEQYF
few	TRBV6-1	NA	TRBJ1-3	TGTGCCAGCACTAGGGGGAACGGAAACACCATATATTTT	CASTRGNGNTIYF
NA	TRBV28	NA	TRBJ2-1	TGTGCCAGCAGTTTTCAGCTTAGGGGGAATGAGCAGTTCTTC	CASSFQLRGNEQFF
many	TRBV12-3/TRBV12-4	NA	TRBJ1-4	TGTGCCAGCAGTTTAGGGGGTGCAACTAATGAAAAACTGTTTTTT	CASSLGGATNEKLFF
NA	TRBV6-1	NA	TRBJ1-5	TGTGCCAGCAGTGTTAGAAATCAGCCCCAGCATTTT	CASSVRNQPQHF
many	TRBV4-3	NA	TRBJ2-3	TGCGCCAGCAGCCAAGCTGGGGACGGGAGACCCCCTGATACGCAGTATTTT	CASSQAGDGRPPDTQYF
few	TRBV4-2	NA	TRBJ2-3	TGTGCCAGCAGAGACCCGGGACTCCAAGATACGCAGTATTTT	CASRDPGLQDTQYF
few	TRBV7-2	NA	TRBJ1-5	TGTGCCAGCAGCTTAGTTGAGACTTCTAATCAGCCCCAGCATTTT	CASSLVETSNQPQHF
many	TRBV28	NA	TRBJ2-1	TGTGCCAGCAGCGCCCCCGCCCTCTACAATGAGCAGTTCTTC	CASSAPALYNEQFF
NA	TRBV4-2	NA	TRBJ1-5	TGTGCCAGCAGCCAAGTGTCGCGCAATCAGCCCCAGCATTTT	CASSQVSRNQPQHF
NA	TRBV2	NA	TRBJ1-1	TGTGCCAGCAGTAGAACAGCTGAAGCTTTCTTT	CASSRTAEAFF
NA	TRBV28	NA	TRBJ2-7	TGTGCCAGCAGCTACACCGCGGGACGGAGCTCCTACGAGCAGTACTTC	CASSYTAGRSSYEQYF
NA	TRBV5-1	NA	TRBJ1-4	TGCGCCAGCAGCTTGGGCCCTGGAAATGAAAAACTGTTTTTT	CASSLGPGNEKLFF
few	TRBV10-3	NA	TRBJ2-1	TGTGCCATCAGTGACCTGAGCCAGGGCGAGAATGAGCAGTTCTTC	CAISDLSQGENEQFF
few	TRBV27	NA	TRBJ1-3	TGTGCCAGCAGCCAAACCTCTGGAAACACCATATATTTT	CASSQTSGNTIYF
few	TRBV21-1	NA	TRBJ2-7	TGTGCCAGCAGCATCCTGCGTCGGGACACCTATTTCTACGAGCAGTACTTC	CASSILRRDTYFYEQYF
NA	TRBV5-1	TRBD2	TRBJ2-3	TGCGCCAGCAGCCTCCCCCTAGCGGGAGCTTCAGATACGCAGTATTTT	CASSLPLAGASDTQYF
few	TRBV5-1	TRBD2	TRBJ2-1	TGCGCCAGCAGCTTGGCTGGGCGGGGGGGCTCGAATGAGCAGTTCTTC	CASSLAGRGGSNEQFF
few	TRBV4-3	NA	TRBJ2-2	TGCGCCAGCAGCCAAGGGGGGACTTCCGCCGGGGAGCTGTTTTTT	CASSQGGTSAGELFF
NA	TRBV10-3	TRBD2	TRBJ2-1	TGTGCCATCAGACCCGGGACTAATCAAGTTGAGCAGTTCTTC	CAIRPGTNQVEQFF
NA	TRBV7-2	NA	TRBJ2-7	TGTGCCAGCAGCTCGGTTGTAGTATACGAGCAGTACTTC	CASSSVVVYEQYF
NA	TRBV19	NA	TRBJ1-5	TGTGCCAGTAGTATGGCAGGAGGCAATCAGCCCCAGCATTTT	CASSMAGGNQPQHF